These 5 T cell receptor beta chains came from one sample sequenced in a study of T cell responses to AZD1222 COVID-19 vaccine. Assay: immunoSEQ multiplex PCR; the TCRdb copy retains only in-frame clones and omits some. The sample yields approximately 270,000 clones, roughly 93% seen once. This specimen consisted of peripheral blood, obtained 28 days after the second AZD1222 dose. These receptors were collected from an adult who received the AZD1222 COVID-19 vaccine.

The chain is built from TRBV2 and TRBJ2-2; no firm D call. The CDR3 has 14 residues. With 6 bases removed from V and 0 bases from J, the gap between germline ends came to 8 bases. Per the germline V gene, CDR1 is SNHLY and CDR2 is FYNNEI. The CDR3 spells CASSPTSNTGELFF. As DNA, the CDR3 is TGTGCCAGCAGCCCCACCTCGAACACCGGGGAGCTGTTTTTT.

This clone was seen just once. This chain joins TRBV28 and TRBJ1-5, with 8 positions matching TRBD1. The V and J ends lost 6 bases and 7 bases, in that order; junction bases with no gene match: 5. CDR3 length equals 13 residues. CDR1 and CDR2 from the germline V gene are MDHEN and SYDVKM. In nucleotides, the CDR3 is TGTGCCAGCAGAACGACAGGGGTACAGCCCCAGCATTTT. Translated, it gives CASRTTGVQPQHF.

V gene TRBV19 combines with J gene TRBJ2-3; 7 bases align to TRBD1. V lost 4 bases and J lost 3; bases outside the gene matches: 10. Per germline, CDR1 LNHDA and CDR2 SQIVND (reference sequence). This CDR3 has 16 amino acids. CDR3 bases: TGTGCCAGTAGTACCGGACAGGCTCAACTAACAGATACGCAGTATTTT. It translates to CASSTGQAQLTDTQYF.

The chain employs TRBV5-5 and TRBJ2-1, with TRBD2 identical over 7 bases. V gave up 4 bases and J gave up 8 bases; unmatched junction bases: 3. The CDR3 length is 12 residues. Germline CDR1 is SGHKS and CDR2 is YYEKEE (reference sequence). DNA of the CDR3: TGTGCCAGCAGCCAAACTAGCGATGAGCAGTTCTTC. Residues: CASSQTSDEQFF. Together with reference TRBV5-5 and TRBJ2-1, the CDR3 gives the full variable domain: DAGVTQSPTHLIKTRGQQVTLRCSPISGHKSVSWYQQVLGQGPQFIFQYYEKEERGRGNFPDRFSARQFPNYSSELNVNALLLGDSALYLCASSQTSDEQFFGPGTRLTVL.

This chain links TRBV20-1 with TRBJ2-2; TRBD2 might be the D (6 bases). Trimming shortened V by 3 bases and J by 3 bases, and 11 bases separated the two germline ends. CDR3 length: 14 amino acids. The germline V gene encodes CDR1 DFQATT and CDR2 SNEGSKA (reference sequence). The CDR3 here is CSASGDFYTGELFF. In DNA, the CDR3 is TGCAGTGCTAGTGGGGACTTCTACACCGGGGAGCTGTTTTTT.